Below, 13 T cell receptor beta chains from the same sample are listed, as sequenced in a study of OX40 agonist ivuxolimab in advanced cancers. TCRdb's table, derived via immunoSEQ multiplex PCR, lists solely in-frame clones and lacks some. The repertoire consists of under 65,000 clones, with about 85% occurring once and the leading ten covering roughly 20%. This material consisted of CD4+ or CD8+ T cells sorted from blood, taken in a trial of the OX40 agonist ivuxolimab. Receptors originate from an adult with an advanced solid tumor such as melanoma, head and neck, liver or kidney cancer.

In this sample, this clone turned up once. V and J are TRBV14 and TRBJ2-1; a weak D match, TRBD1 (6 bases). Germline lookup yields CDR1 SGHDN and CDR2 FVKESK. V shed 1 base and J shed 7 bases, with 20 bases lying between them. The length of the CDR3 is 17 residues. CDR3 sequence: CASSQVRFTGMKNEQFF. In nucleotides, the CDR3 is TGTGCCAGCAGCCAAGTGAGATTTACAGGGATGAAGAATGAGCAGTTCTTC. Combining the CDR3 with reference TRBV14 and TRBJ2-1 gives the whole variable domain EAGVTQFPSHSVIEKGQTVTLRCDPISGHDNLYWYRRVMGKEIKFLLHFVKESKQDESGMPNNRFLAERTGGTYSTLKVQPAELEDSGVYFCASSQVRFTGMKNEQFFGPGTRLTVL.

The V call is TRBV5-1, the J call TRBJ1-1; D remains unclear. The CDR3 loop spans 13 amino acids. CDR1 and CDR2 (germline): SGHRS, YFSETQ. The germline V and J ends were trimmed by 0 bases and 3 bases, with 6 bases remaining between them. CDR3 nucleotide sequence: TGCGCCAGCAGCTTGGGGCGGGACACTGAAGCTTTCTTT. Translated, it gives CASSLGRDTEAFF.

The chain has TRBV19 and TRBJ2-3, with TRBD1 matching 7 bases. The CDR3 has 15 amino acids. V shed 2 bases, J shed 4 bases, and the junction held 6 bases outside the gene matches. Germline V gene lookup returns CDR1 LNHDA and CDR2 SQIVND (reference sequence). The CDR3 loop is CASSISYTGADTQYF. CDR3 DNA: TGTGCCAGTAGTATATCGTATACAGGGGCAGATACGCAGTATTTT.

This chain uses TRBV29-1 with TRBJ2-3; D unresolved. CDR1 is SQVTM and CDR2 is ANQGSEA in the germline V gene. V lost 3 bases to trimming and J lost 6 bases, with 16 bases between them. The CDR3 runs to 14 residues. Here the CDR3 reads CSVEGTGLRDTQYF. For the CDR3, the DNA is TGCAGCGTTGAGGGAACCGGGTTGAGGGATACGCAGTATTTT.

This sequence joins TRBV6-5 and TRBJ1-2, with 9 bases lining up with TRBD1. Germline CDR1 reads MNHEY; CDR2 reads SVGAGI. The CDR3 covers 15 residues. V was clipped by 5 bases and J by 1 base; unmatched bases: 5. The CDR3 spells CASSRQGGNNYGYTF. The CDR3 bases are TGTGCCAGCAGTCGACAGGGGGGCAATAACTATGGCTACACCTTC.

The table lists this clone with a few counts. This rearrangement joins TRBV7-9 to TRBJ2-7; 7 nucleotides line up with TRBD2. Germline CDR1 and CDR2: SEHNR and FQNEAQ (reference sequence). The CDR3 runs to 18 residues. V shed 1 base and J 4 bases; nucleotides not matched to a gene: 16. The CDR3 nucleotides are TGTGCCAGCAGCTTAGATGTGGGTAGCGGGCGCGGTAGGTACGAGCAGTACGTC. It translates to CASSLDVGSGRGRYEQYV.

The chain carries TRBV19 and TRBJ2-2; D is uncertain. V gave up 5 bases and J gave up 2 bases, with 6 bases separating them. From germline, CDR1 is LNHDA and CDR2 SQIVND (reference sequence). This CDR3 region has 13 residues. Here the CDR3 reads CASSYSNTGELFF. In nucleotides, the CDR3 is TGTGCCAGTAGTTACAGCAACACCGGGGAGCTGTTTTTT. The full variable domain, with the rest looked up from reference TRBV19 and TRBJ2-2, is DGGITQSPKYLFRKEGQNVTLSCEQNLNHDAMYWYRQDPGQGLRLIYYSQIVNDFQKGDIAEGYSVSREKKESFPLTVTSAQKNPTAFYLCASSYSNTGELFFGEGSRLTVL.

This chain uses TRBV7-9 with TRBJ2-7; tentatively, D is TRBD1 (6 bases). This CDR3 is built from 13 residues. Germline assignment: CDR1 SEHNR and CDR2 FQNEAQ (reference sequence). V was pared by 10 bases and J by 2 bases, with 15 bases between. The DNA of the CDR3 is TGTGCCATTAGGACAGAGCCTCCCTACGAGCAGTACTTC. Translating it yields CAIRTEPPYEQYF. The complete variable domain, with remaining parts taken from reference TRBV7-9 and TRBJ2-7, reads DTGVSQNPRHKITKRGQNVTFRCDPISEHNRLYWYRQTLGQGPEFLTYFQNEAQLEKSRLLSDRFSAERPKGSFSTLEIQRTEQGDSAMYLCAIRTEPPYEQYFGPGTRLTVT.

This clone came up once. The rearrangement links TRBV21-1 to TRBJ1-2. TRBV21-1 is a listed pseudogene. CDR3 size: 13 residues. The CDR3 loop reads CASRIQGRDGYTF. DNA for the CDR3: TGTGCCAGCAGAATACAGGGGAGGGACGGCTACACCTTC.

Only a few counts were recorded for this clone. The sample carries other DNA sequences with the same CDR3. V gene TRBV28 combines with J gene TRBJ2-1, with a tentative D call TRBD2 (5 bases). Trimming shortened V by 2 bases and J by 4 bases, and 9 bases separated the two germline ends. From germline, CDR1 is MDHEN and CDR2 SYDVKM. The CDR3 covers 14 residues. The chain's CDR3 is CASSLIGGYNEQFF. For the CDR3, the DNA is TGTGCCAGCAGTTTAATAGGAGGTTACAATGAGCAGTTCTTC.

V and J are TRBV5-4 and TRBJ1-1; D uncertain. CDR3 length: 14 residues. The germline V gene encodes CDR1 SGHNT and CDR2 YYREEE (reference sequence). Trimming removed 1 base at V and 1 base at J, with 8 bases between. The CDR3 DNA sequence: TGTGCCAGCAGCTTGACAGTCGGGAACACTGAAGCTTTCTTT. Protein product: CASSLTVGNTEAFF. Full variable domain (remainder filled in from reference TRBV5-4 and TRBJ1-1): ETGVTQSPTHLIKTRGQQVTLRCSSQSGHNTVSWYQQALGQGPQFIFQYYREEENGRGNFPPRFSGLQFPNYSSELNVNALELDDSALYLCASSLTVGNTEAFFGQGTRLTVV.

The chain recombines TRBV4-2 with TRBJ1-1; a weak D match, TRBD1 (5 bases). Germline CDR1 is LGHNA and CDR2 is YNFKEQ. CDR3 size: 15 residues. Trimming shortened V by 1 base and J by 1 base, and 10 bases separated the two germline ends. The CDR3 bases are TGTGCCAGCAGCCAAGGGTCGCAGGGGAACACTGAAGCTTTCTTT. Its translation is CASSQGSQGNTEAFF.

The V and J genes are TRBV4-1 and TRBJ2-6; weak D call: TRBD1 (6 bases). V lost 3 bases, J lost 3 bases, and 6 bases lay in between. CDR1 MGHRA and CDR2 YSYEKL come from the germline V gene. This CDR3 has 14 residues. In DNA form, the CDR3 reads TGCGCCAGCAGCCAGGGACATGGGGCCAACGTCCTGACTTTC. It translates to CASSQGHGANVLTF.